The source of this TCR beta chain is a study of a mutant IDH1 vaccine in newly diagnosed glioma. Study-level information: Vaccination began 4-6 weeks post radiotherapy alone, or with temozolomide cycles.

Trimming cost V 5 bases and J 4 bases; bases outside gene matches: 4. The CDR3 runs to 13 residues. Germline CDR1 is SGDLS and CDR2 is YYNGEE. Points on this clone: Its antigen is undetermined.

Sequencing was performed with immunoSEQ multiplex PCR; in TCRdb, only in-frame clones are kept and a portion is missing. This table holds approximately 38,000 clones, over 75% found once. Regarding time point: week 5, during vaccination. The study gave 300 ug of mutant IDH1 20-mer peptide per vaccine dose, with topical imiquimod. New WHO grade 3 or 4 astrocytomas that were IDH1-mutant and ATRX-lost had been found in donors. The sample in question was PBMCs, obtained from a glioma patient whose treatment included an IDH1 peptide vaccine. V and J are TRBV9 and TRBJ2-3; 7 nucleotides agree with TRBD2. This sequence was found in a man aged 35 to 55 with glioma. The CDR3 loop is CASSSAGADTQYF. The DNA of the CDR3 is TGTGCCAGCAGTTCTGCGGGGGCAGATACGCAGTATTTT.